This TCR beta chain comes out of a study of T cell repertoires in cytomegalovirus infection. The wider study: Both recently identified HLA-C-restricted and well-studied HLA-B-restricted CMV epitopes were used in the study. Based on public TCR beta signatures, there were indications of CMV infection and of a matching HLA type.

Whole-study findings and limits: Public TCR beta family frequency separated CMV-and-HLA carriers, including in an independent cohort. HLA-C-restricted, CMV-specific TCR beta clonotypes were dominant ex vivo.

For this clonotype: The antigen is undetermined.

TCRdb reanalysed the reads using MiXCR and keeps one entry per CDR3 protein. The data contain 600,000 to 700,000 distinct CDR3 sequences, about 30% of them singletons. The CDR3 covers 15 residues. Germline V lookup: CDR1 LGHNA, CDR2 YNFKEQ. The V gene lost 1 base and the J gene lost 0 bases, with 7 bases spanning the gap. This sequence originates from a human donor in good health (CMV status not recorded). Some clones in this sample may be carry-over from other donors' samples. The sample here was cultured PBMCs, taken from culture after CMV antigen stimulation. The rearrangement uses TRBV4-2 and TRBJ1-3, with D uncertain. CDR3: CASSQAGNSGNTIYF. The CDR3 nucleotides are TGTGCCAGCAGCCAAGCGGGTAACTCTGGAAACACCATATATTTT.